This TCR beta chain was sequenced in a study of identical twins. Overall study results and limits: Reduced insertions were recorded for abundant cord blood beta clonotypes, with no such pattern in memory repertoires. There was more out-of-frame TCR alpha sharing in monozygotic twins than models estimated. The same donors were not followed; conclusions instead depended on cross-sectional statistical analysis. Sharing of beta out-of-frame sequences by twins showed a weaker excess.

V was clipped by 1 base and J by 3 bases, with 12 bases between them. From germline, CDR1 is LNHNV and CDR2 YYDKDF (reference sequence). The CDR3 loop spans 15 amino acids. As for this clonotype: The antigen remains undetermined.

TCRdb re-called the 5' RACE reads through MiXCR, storing one row per CDR3 protein. Of about 570,000 distinct CDR3 sequences listed, around 9.6% are singletons. These data were likewise used in another study, on yellow fever vaccine responses in identical twins.

The sequenced material came from PBMCs. The receptor comes from a woman between 18 and 29 years old in good health. This rearrangement joins TRBV15 to TRBJ2-5; D not certain. The CDR3 DNA follows: TGTGCCACCAGCAGAGTGAACGGACGAAAAGAGACCCAGTACTTC. Translated: CATSRVNGRKETQYF. Filled out from reference TRBV15 and TRBJ2-5, the complete variable domain reads DAMVIQNPRYQVTQFGKPVTLSCSQTLNHNVMYWYQQKSSQAPKLLFHYYDKDFNNEADTPDNFQSRRPNTSFCFLDIRSPGLGDTAMYLCATSRVNGRKETQYFGPGTRLLVL.